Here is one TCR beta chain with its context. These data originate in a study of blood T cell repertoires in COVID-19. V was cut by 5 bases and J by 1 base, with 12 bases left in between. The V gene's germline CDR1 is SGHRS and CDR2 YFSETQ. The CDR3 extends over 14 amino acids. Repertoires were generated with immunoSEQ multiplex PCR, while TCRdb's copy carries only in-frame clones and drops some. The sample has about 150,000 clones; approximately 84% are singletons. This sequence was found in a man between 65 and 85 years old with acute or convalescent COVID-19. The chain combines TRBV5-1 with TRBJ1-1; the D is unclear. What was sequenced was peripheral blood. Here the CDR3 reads CASRTVGENTEAFF. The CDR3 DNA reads TGCGCCAGCAGAACGGTGGGAGAGAACACTGAAGCTTTCTTT.